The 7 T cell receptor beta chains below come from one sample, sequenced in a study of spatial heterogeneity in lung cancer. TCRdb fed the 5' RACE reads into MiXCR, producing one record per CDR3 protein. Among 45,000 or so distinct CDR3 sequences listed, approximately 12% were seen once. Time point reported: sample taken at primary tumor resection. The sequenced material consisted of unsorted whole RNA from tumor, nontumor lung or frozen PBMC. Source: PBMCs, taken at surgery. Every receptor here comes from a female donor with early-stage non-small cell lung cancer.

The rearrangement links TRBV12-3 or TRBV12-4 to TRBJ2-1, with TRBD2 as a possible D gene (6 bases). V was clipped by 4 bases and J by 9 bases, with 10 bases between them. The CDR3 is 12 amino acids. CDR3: CASSSLGGEQFF. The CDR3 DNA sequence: TGTGCCAGCAGTTCCCTGGGGGGTGAGCAGTTCTTC.

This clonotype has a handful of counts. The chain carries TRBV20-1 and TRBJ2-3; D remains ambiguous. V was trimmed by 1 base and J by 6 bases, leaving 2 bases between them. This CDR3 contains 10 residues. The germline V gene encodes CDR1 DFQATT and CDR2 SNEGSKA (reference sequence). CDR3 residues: CSARGDTQYF. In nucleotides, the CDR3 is TGCAGTGCTAGAGGGGATACGCAGTATTTT.

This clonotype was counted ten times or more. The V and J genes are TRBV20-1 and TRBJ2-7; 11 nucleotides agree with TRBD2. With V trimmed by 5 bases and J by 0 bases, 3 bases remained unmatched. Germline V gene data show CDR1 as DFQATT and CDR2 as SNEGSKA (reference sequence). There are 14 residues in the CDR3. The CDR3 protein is CSALAGGSSYEQYF. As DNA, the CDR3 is TGCAGTGCTTTAGCGGGGGGGAGCTCCTACGAGCAGTACTTC.

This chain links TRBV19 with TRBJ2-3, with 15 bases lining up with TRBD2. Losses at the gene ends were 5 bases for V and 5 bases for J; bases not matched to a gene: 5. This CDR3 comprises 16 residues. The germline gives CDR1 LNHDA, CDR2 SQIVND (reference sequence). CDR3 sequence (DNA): TGTGCCAGTAGTCCGGGACTAGCGGGGGGAGGAGATACGCAGTATTTT. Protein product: CASSPGLAGGGDTQYF.

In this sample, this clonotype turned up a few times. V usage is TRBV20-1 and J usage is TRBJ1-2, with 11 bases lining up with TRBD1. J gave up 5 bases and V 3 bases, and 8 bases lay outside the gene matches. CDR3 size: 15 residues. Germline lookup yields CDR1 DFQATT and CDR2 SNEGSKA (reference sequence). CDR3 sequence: CSASARTGGKYGYTF. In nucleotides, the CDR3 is TGCAGTGCTAGTGCCCGGACAGGGGGCAAATATGGCTACACCTTC.

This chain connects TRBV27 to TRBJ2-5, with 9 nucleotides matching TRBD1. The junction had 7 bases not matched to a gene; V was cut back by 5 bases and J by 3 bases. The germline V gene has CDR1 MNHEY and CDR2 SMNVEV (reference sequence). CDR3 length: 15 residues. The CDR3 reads CASSTQGALEETQYF. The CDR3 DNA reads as TGTGCCAGCAGTACACAGGGGGCGCTGGAAGAGACCCAGTACTTC.

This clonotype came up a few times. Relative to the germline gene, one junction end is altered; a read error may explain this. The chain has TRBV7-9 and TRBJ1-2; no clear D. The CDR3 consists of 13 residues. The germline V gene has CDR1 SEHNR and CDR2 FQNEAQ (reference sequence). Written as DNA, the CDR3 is TGTGCCAGCAGCTTAGGGCTACACCATGGCGACACCTTC. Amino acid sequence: CASSLGLHHGDTF.